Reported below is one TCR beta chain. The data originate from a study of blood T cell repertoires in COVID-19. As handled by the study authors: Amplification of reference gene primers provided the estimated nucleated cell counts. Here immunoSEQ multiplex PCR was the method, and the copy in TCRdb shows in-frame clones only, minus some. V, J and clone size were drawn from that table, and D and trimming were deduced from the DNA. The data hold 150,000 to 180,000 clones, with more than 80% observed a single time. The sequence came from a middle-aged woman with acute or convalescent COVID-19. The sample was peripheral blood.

The CDR3 sequence: CASSQGVEGYTF. CDR3 coding DNA: TGTGCCAGCAGCCAAGGAGTAGAGGGCTACACCTTC. The chain recombines TRBV14 with TRBJ1-2, with D uncertain. Deletions cut 1 base from V and 8 bases from J, with 8 bases between. Germline CDR1 SGHDN, CDR2 FVKESK. The CDR3 length is 12 residues.